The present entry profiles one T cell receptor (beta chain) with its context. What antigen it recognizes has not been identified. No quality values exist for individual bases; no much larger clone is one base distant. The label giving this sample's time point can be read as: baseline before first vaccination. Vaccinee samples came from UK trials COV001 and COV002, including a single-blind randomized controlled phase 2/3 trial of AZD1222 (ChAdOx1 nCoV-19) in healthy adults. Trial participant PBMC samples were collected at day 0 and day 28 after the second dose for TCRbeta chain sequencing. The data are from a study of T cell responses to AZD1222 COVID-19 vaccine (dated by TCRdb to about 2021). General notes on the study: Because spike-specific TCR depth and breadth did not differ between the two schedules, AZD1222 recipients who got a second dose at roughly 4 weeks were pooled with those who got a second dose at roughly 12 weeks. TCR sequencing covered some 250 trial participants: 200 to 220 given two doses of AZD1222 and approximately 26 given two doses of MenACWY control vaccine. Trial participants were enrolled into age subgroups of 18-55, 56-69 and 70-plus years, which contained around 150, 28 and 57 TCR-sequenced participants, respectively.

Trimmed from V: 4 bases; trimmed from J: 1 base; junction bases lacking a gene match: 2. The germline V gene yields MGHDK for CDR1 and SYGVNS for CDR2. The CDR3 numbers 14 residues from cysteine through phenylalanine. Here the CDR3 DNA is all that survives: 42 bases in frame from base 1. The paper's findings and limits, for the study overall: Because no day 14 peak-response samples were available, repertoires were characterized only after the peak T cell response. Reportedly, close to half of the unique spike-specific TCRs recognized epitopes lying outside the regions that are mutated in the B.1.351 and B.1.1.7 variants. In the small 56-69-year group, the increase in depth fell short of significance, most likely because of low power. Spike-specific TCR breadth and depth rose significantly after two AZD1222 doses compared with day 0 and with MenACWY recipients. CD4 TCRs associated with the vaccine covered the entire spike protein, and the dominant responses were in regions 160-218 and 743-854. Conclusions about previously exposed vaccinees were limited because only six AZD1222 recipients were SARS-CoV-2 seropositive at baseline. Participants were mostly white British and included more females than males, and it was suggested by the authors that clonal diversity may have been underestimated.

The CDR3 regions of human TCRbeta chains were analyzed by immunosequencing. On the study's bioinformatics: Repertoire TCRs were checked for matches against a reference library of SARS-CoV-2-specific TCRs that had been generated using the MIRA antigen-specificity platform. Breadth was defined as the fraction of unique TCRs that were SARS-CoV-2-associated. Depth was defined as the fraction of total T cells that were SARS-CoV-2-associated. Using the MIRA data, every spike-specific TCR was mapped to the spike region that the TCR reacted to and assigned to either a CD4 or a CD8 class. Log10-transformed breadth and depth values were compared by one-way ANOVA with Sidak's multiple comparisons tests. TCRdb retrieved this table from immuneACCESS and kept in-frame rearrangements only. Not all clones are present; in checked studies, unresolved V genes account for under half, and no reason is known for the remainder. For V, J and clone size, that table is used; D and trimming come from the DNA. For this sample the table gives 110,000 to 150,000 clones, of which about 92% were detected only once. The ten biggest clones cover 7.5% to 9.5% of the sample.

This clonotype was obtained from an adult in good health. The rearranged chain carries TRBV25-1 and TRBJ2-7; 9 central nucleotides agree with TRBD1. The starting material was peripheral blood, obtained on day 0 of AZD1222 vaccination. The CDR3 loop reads CASSAGTGSYEQYF. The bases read TGTGCCAGCAGTGCCGGGACAGGGTCCTACGAGCAGTACTTC.